This entry features one T cell receptor beta chain sequence. Its antigen is unidentified. The data stem from a study of shared clonotypes between healthy human individuals. Study observations and caveats: Naive CD4 clonotypes overlapped across several donors at approximately 5.5%. Generation probabilities were higher for clonotypes shared across all four sorted-subset donors than for unshared ones.

Terminally differentiated effector memory CD45RA+ cells were excluded by CCR7 positive selection of CD45RO-negative cells. The repertoire was sequenced with immunoSEQ multiplex PCR; TCRdb's copy has only in-frame clones and lacks some. The sample has millions of clones; about 95% are singletons. The sequenced sample consisted of naive CD8+ T cells sorted from blood. The TCR comes from a man between 18 and 29 years old in good health.

CDR3 in amino acids: CAWETGGADTQYF. In nucleotides, the CDR3 is TGTGCCTGGGAAACAGGGGGCGCAGATACGCAGTATTTT. The J gene is TRBJ2-3, the V gene TRBV30, with 9 bases that match TRBD1. This CDR3 has 13 residues. Germline V CDR1 and CDR2: GTSNPN, SVGIG (reference sequence). The V and J ends lost 5 bases and 4 bases, in that order; junction bases with no gene match: 4.